The 17 T cell receptor beta chains presented below share a single source sample, sequenced in a study of T-cell memory formation after mild COVID-19. Via MiXCR, TCRdb re-called the 5' RACE reads, giving one row per CDR3 protein. The sample records around 500,000 distinct CDR3 sequences, 15% to 20% being singletons. The sample consisted of PBMCs or a T cell subset sorted from them (not recorded which). Receptor source: an adult woman who had mild COVID-19 (a few samples of this study predate the infection). Cell type and time point are not known.

The chain employs TRBV18 and TRBJ1-1; D is uncertain. The CDR3 is 13 residues long. Trimming stripped 2 bases from V and 1 base from J, with 5 bases between. In germline, CDR1 is KGHSH, CDR2 LQKENI. CDR3 nucleotide sequence: TGTGCCAGCTCACCAAACAAGAACACTGAAGCTTTCTTT. Its protein product is CASSPNKNTEAFF.

This chain links TRBV29-1 with TRBJ1-1; D gene ambiguous. The CDR3 length is 13 residues. CDR1 and CDR2 from the germline V gene are SQVTM and ANQGSEA. V dropped 5 bases and J dropped 0 bases, with 10 bases sitting between them. CDR3 coding DNA: TGCAGCGTTTCGAGGGTTTTGAACACTGAAGCTTTCTTT. Translation gives CSVSRVLNTEAFF.

The V gene is TRBV28, the J gene TRBJ1-1, with TRBD1 identical over 9 bases. Germline CDR1 and CDR2: MDHEN and SYDVKM. With 5 bases clipped from V and 11 bases from J, the junction kept 21 bases outside the gene matches. CDR3 length equals 17 residues. The CDR3 region has the DNA TGTGCCAGCAGTCCCCCCACGGGGACAGGGACCCCCTTTGGGGCTTTCTTT. Translating gives CASSPPTGTGTPFGAFF.

This clonotype was recorded a few times. The CDR3 here is CASSQDPSLYTEAFF. The CDR3 DNA sequence: TGCGCCAGCAGCCAAGATCCTAGCTTATACACTGAAGCTTTCTTT. J is TRBJ1-1 and V is TRBV4-1; D ambiguous. The CDR3 covers 15 residues. In germline, CDR1 is MGHRA, CDR2 YSYEKL. Between the trimmed V and J ends, which lost 0 bases and 3 bases, there was a span of 11 bases.

This clonotype was observed a handful of times. The chain employs TRBV7-2 and TRBJ2-1; D may be TRBD1 (6 bases). The V end was cut by 1 base, the J end by 3 bases, with 10 bases between. The CDR3 loop spans 15 amino acids. Germline CDR1 and CDR2: SGHTA and FQGNSA. CDR3 amino acids: CASSLEQGSYNEQFF. The CDR3 coding sequence is TGTGCCAGCAGCTTAGAACAGGGAAGCTACAATGAGCAGTTCTTC.

This clonotype showed up just a few times. The chain employs TRBV20-1 and TRBJ2-7, with 7 bases fitting TRBD1. The germline gives CDR1 DFQATT, CDR2 SNEGSKA (reference sequence). The ends lost 2 bases at V and 2 bases at J; junction bases unmatched: 9. There are 15 residues in the CDR3. Written as DNA, the CDR3 is TGCAGTGCTAGAAACGACAGGGTAAAACCCTACGAGCAGTACTTC. It codes for CSARNDRVKPYEQYF.

This chain links TRBV7-6 with TRBJ2-7; D remains ambiguous. The CDR3 is made up of 15 amino acids. From germline, CDR1 is SGHVS and CDR2 FNYEAQ. Trimming took 1 base from V and 5 from J, leaving 15 bases between them. CDR3 sequence reads: CASSLEGLVKDEQYF. The CDR3 region has the DNA TGTGCCAGCAGCTTAGAGGGTCTAGTGAAGGACGAGCAGTACTTC.

This clonotype was picked up a small number of times. V and J are TRBV2 and TRBJ2-3; 7 bases line up with TRBD2. The germline CDR1 and CDR2 sequences are SNHLY and FYNNEI. V shed 4 bases and J 0 bases; nucleotides not matched to a gene: 4. CDR3 length: 15 residues. The CDR3 DNA sequence: TGTGCCAGCAGTGGACTAGCCCATAGCACAGATACGCAGTATTTT. It encodes CASSGLAHSTDTQYF.

This chain connects TRBV6-5 to TRBJ2-7; TRBD2 agrees at 7 bases. The length of the CDR3 is 14 residues. CDR1 and CDR2 (germline): MNHEY, SVGAGI. The trim removed 5 bases at V and 3 bases at J, leaving 7 bases unmatched. The CDR3 DNA reads TGTGCCAGCAGTCGAATGGGGGGGTTCTACGAGCAGTACTTC. The encoded protein is CASSRMGGFYEQYF.

This clonotype has a count of ten or more. V and J are TRBV12-3 or TRBV12-4 and TRBJ2-3; tentatively, D is TRBD1 or TRBD2 (5 bases each). This CDR3 region has 18 residues. The V gene lost 4 bases and the J gene lost 2 bases, with 22 bases spanning the gap. As DNA, the CDR3 is TGTGCCAGCAGTTCCCCGAGGGGCGAACGTATAGACACAGATACGCAGTATTTT. Residues: CASSSPRGERIDTDTQYF.

The chain recombines TRBV5-1 with TRBJ1-3, with D hard to call. Germline CDR1 and CDR2: SGHRS and YFSETQ. The CDR3 loop spans 16 amino acids. The ends were cut back, 4 bases at V and 0 bases at J, with 14 bases in the middle. In DNA, the CDR3 is TGCGCCAGCAGCGCCGGCGACCGGTACTCTGGAAACACCATATATTTT. Translated, it gives CASSAGDRYSGNTIYF.

This clonotype came up a few times. V and J are TRBV29-1 and TRBJ1-2, with D hard to call. Germline values: CDR1 SQVTM, CDR2 ANQGSEA. The CDR3 is 16 amino acids. V lost 4 bases, J lost 2 bases, and 20 bases lay in between. CDR3 residues: CSVVKDLQIGNYGYTF. The CDR3 DNA follows: TGCAGCGTTGTGAAGGACCTCCAAATTGGGAACTATGGCTACACCTTC.

This clonotype appeared many times. The chain recombines TRBV7-6 with TRBJ2-1; D is uncertain. Per the germline V gene, CDR1 is SGHVS and CDR2 is FNYEAQ. V was cut by 0 bases and J by 0 bases, with 3 bases left in between. The CDR3 consists of 14 residues. This chain's CDR3 is CASSLAFSYNEQFF. For the CDR3, the DNA is TGTGCCAGCAGCTTAGCGTTCTCCTACAATGAGCAGTTCTTC.

Many counts were recorded for this clonotype. The CDR3 sequence is CAIFPRDTHEQYF. DNA of the CDR3: TGTGCCATTTTTCCTCGGGACACCCACGAGCAGTACTTC. J is TRBJ2-7 and V is TRBV10-3; weak D call: TRBD1 (6 bases). This CDR3 comprises 13 residues. Germline V gives CDR1 ENHRY, CDR2 SYGVKD. The V gene lost 9 bases and the J gene lost 5 bases, with 17 bases spanning the gap.

The rearrangement joins TRBV20-1 to TRBJ1-6; 10 nucleotides agree with TRBD1. Germline CDR1 reads DFQATT; CDR2 reads SNEGSKA (reference sequence). V trimming: 6 bases; J trimming: 14 bases; junction bases outside the gene matches: 10. This CDR3 is built from 13 residues. The CDR3 here is CSARTGGGRALHF. The CDR3 coding sequence is TGCAGTGCGCGGACAGGGGGTGGCCGGGCCCTCCACTTT.

This rearrangement joins TRBV6-2 or TRBV6-3 to TRBJ2-5; unclear D gene. V lost 5 bases to trimming and J lost 5 bases, with 12 bases between them. The CDR3 extends over 13 amino acids. Per germline, CDR1 MNHEY and CDR2 SVGEGT. CDR3 sequence (DNA): TGTGCCAGCAGTCCCAGTCTATTGGAGACCCAGTACTTC. Amino acids: CASSPSLLETQYF.

The chain couples TRBV5-1 to TRBJ2-2, with 13 bases that match TRBD2. V gave up 2 bases and J gave up 0 bases; unmatched junction bases: 7. The CDR3 totals 19 residues. The germline V gene has CDR1 SGHRS and CDR2 YFSETQ. CDR3 region: CASSFLGLAGPPNTGELFF. CDR3 DNA: TGCGCCAGCAGCTTTCTGGGACTAGCGGGACCCCCGAACACCGGGGAGCTGTTTTTT.